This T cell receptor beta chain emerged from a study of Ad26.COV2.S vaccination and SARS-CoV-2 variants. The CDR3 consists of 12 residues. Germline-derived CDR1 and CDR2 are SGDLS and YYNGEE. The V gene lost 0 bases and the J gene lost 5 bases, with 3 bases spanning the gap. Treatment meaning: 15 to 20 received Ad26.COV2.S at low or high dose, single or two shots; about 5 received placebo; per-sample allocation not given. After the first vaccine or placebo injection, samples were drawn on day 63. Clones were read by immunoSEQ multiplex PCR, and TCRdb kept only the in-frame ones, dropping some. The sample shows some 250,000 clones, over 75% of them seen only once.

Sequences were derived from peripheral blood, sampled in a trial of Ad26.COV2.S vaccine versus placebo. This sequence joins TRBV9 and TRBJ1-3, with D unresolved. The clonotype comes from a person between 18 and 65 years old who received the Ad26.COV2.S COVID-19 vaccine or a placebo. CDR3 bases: TGTGCCAGCAGCGTAGATAGAAACACCATATATTTT. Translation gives CASSVDRNTIYF.